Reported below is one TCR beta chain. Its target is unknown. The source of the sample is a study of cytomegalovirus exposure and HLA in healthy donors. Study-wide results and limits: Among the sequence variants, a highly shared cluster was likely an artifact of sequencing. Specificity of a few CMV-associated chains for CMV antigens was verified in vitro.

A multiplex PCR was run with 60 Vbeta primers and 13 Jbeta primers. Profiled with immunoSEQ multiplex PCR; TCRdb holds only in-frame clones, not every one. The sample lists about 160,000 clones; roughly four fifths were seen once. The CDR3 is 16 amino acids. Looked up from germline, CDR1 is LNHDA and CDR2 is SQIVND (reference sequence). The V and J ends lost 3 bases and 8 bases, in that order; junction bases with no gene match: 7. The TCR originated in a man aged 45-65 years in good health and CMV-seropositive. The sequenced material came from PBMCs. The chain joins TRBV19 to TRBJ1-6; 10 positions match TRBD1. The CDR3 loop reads CASSIGTGAGDSPLHF. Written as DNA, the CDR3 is TGTGCCAGTAGTATTGGGACAGGGGCTGGGGATTCACCCCTCCACTTT.